Detailed here is one T cell receptor (beta chain). Antigen unknown. This entry comes from a study of PD-1 blockade in classical Hodgkin lymphoma. The time point denotes: cycle 4 day 1 (C4D1), after 5 to 7 weeks of nivolumab. Relapse after autologous stem cell transplantation occurred in every patient, and brentuximab vedotin exposure varied. Study-level points and caveats: For complete responders, baseline diversity was comparable to that of newly diagnosed patients. By C4D1, diversity of CD4+ TCRs had risen significantly, whereas that of CD8+ TCRs had not. Relapsed/refractory patients reportedly had the lowest baseline TCR diversity, below newly diagnosed patients, who were below healthy donors. Patients who initiated nivolumab within 1 year of ASCT were excluded.

TCRdb keeps only in-frame clones here, not all; method: immunoSEQ multiplex PCR. The sample comprises under 80,000 clones, about 90% of which are singletons, and approximately 8.4% rests with the top ten. The germline V and J ends were trimmed by 4 bases and 0 bases, with 5 bases remaining between them. The CDR3 covers 14 residues. Germline V gene data show CDR1 as SGHRS and CDR2 as YFSETQ. The sample here was peripheral blood mononuclear cells (PBMCs), taken before the fourth cycle of nivolumab. The chain uses TRBV5-1 and TRBJ2-6; D call uncertain. The source is a human donor with classical Hodgkin lymphoma. The CDR3 nucleotides read TGCGCCAGCAGCCGCGGCTCTGGGGCCAACGTCCTGACTTTC. Residues: CASSRGSGANVLTF.